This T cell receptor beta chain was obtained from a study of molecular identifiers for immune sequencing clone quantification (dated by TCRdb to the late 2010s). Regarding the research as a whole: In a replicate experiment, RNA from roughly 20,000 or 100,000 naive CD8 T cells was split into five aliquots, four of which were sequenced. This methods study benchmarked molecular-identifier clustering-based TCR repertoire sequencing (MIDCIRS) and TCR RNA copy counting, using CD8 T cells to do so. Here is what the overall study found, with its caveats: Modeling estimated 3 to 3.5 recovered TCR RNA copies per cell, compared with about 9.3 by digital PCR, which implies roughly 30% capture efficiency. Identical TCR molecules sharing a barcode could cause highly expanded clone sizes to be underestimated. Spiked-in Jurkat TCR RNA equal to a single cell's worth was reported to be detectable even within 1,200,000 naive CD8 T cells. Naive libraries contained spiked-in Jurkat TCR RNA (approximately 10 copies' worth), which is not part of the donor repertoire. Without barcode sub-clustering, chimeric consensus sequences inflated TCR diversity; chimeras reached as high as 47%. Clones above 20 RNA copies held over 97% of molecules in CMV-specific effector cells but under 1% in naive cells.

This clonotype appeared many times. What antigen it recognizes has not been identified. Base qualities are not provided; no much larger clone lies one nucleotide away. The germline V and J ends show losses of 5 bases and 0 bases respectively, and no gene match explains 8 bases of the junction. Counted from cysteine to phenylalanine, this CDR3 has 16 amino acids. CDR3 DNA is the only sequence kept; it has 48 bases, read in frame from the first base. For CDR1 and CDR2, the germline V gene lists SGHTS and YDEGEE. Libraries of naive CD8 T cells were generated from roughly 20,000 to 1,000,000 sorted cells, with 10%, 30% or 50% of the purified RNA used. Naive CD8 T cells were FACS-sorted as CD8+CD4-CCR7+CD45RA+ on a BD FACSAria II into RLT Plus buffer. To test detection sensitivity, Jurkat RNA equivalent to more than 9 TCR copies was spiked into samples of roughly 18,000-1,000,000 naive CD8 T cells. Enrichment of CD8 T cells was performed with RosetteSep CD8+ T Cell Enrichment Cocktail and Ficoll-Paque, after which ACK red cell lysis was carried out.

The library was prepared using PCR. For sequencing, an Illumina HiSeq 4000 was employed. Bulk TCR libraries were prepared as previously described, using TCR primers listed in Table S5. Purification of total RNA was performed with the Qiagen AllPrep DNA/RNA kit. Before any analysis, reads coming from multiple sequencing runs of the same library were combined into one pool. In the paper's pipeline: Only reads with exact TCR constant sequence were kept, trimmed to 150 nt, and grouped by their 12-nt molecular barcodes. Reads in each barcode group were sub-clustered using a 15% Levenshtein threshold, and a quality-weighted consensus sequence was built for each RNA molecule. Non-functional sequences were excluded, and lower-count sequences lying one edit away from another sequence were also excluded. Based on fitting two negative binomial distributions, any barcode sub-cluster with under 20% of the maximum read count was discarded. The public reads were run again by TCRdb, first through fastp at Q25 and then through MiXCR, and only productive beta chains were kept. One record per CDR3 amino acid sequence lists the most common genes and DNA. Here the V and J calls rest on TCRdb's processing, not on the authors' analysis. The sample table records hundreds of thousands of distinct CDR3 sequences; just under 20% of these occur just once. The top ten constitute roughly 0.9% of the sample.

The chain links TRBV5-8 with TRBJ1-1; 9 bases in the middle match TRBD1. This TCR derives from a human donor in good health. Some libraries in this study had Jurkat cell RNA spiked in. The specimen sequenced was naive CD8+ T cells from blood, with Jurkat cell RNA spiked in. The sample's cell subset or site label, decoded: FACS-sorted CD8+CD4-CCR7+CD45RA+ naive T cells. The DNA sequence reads TGTGCCAGCAGATACGGCACAGGGGGCCTGAACACTGAAGCTTTCTTT. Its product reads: CASRYGTGGLNTEAFF.